The 26 T cell receptor beta chains below were found in one sample sequenced in a study of early T cells in non-severe SARS-CoV-2 infection. MiXCR, run by TCRdb on the 5' RACE reads, gives a single entry per CDR3 protein. The sample records tens of thousands of distinct CDR3 sequences, 4% to 5.5% being singletons. The sequenced material came from whole blood. These receptors were taken from an adult who was a healthcare worker with PCR-confirmed SARS-CoV-2 infection or an uninfected control (not recorded which).

This clonotype was picked up many times. V usage is TRBV6-5 and J usage is TRBJ2-2; 16 positions agree with TRBD2. The trim removed 2 bases at V and 2 bases at J, leaving 5 bases unmatched. CDR1 MNHEY and CDR2 SVGAGI come from the germline V gene. The CDR3 runs to 19 residues. In DNA, the CDR3 is TGTGCCAGCAGTTACCTGGGACTAGCGGGAGGGCGAAACACCGGGGAGCTGTTTTTT. It translates to CASSYLGLAGGRNTGELFF.

In this sample, this clonotype turned up many times. An end of the junction does not agree with germline; a read error may underlie this. This chain links TRBV4-2 with TRBJ1-2; 8 bases agree with TRBD1. This CDR3 region has 13 residues. Germline loops: CDR1 LGHNA, CDR2 YNFKEQ. For the CDR3, the DNA is TGTGCCAGCAGCCAAGATAAAGGGACAGGATTAGACTTC. Translation gives CASSQDKGTGLDF.

In the case of this clonotype: This may come from a read error, since a much larger clone is one base off. The chain uses TRBV3-1 and TRBJ1-1; 8 bases are a match to TRBD1. The CDR3 runs 14 residues. In germline, CDR1 is LGHDT, CDR2 YNNKEL (reference sequence). Trimming cost V 8 bases and J 1 base; bases outside gene matches: 6. The chain's CDR3 is CASLMTGENTEAFF. The CDR3 DNA reads TGTGCCAGCCTAATGACAGGGGAGAACACTGAAGCTTTCTTT.

This clonotype was detected ten times or more. V gene TRBV12-3 or TRBV12-4 combines with J gene TRBJ1-5, with 11 bases matching TRBD1. The V segment lost 5 bases and the J segment 6 bases; nucleotides outside the gene matches: 6. The CDR3 loop spans 15 amino acids. The CDR3 sequence: CASSVPGQGGQPQHF. The DNA for the CDR3 is TGTGCCAGCAGTGTGCCGGGACAGGGGGGTCAGCCCCAGCATTTT.

This clonotype has at least ten counts. The V call is TRBV20-1, the J call TRBJ2-1, with D perhaps TRBD1 or TRBD2 (5 bases each). The ends were cut back, 4 bases at V and 0 bases at J, with 7 bases in the middle. Germline V CDR1 and CDR2: DFQATT, SNEGSKA (reference sequence). The CDR3 loop spans 13 amino acids. CDR3 residues: CSATGSSYNEQFF. CDR3 DNA sequence: TGCAGTGCTACAGGGAGCTCCTACAATGAGCAGTTCTTC.

This chain links TRBV5-5 with TRBJ1-1; D unclear. The V end lost 0 bases, the J end lost 1 base, and 7 bases lay between the germline ends. In germline, CDR1 is SGHKS, CDR2 YYEKEE (reference sequence). The CDR3 totals 14 residues. CDR3 residues: CASSLGAGNTEAFF. CDR3 DNA: TGTGCCAGCAGCTTGGGCGCGGGGAACACTGAAGCTTTCTTT.

This clonotype appeared a few times. The rearrangement joins TRBV7-3 to TRBJ2-1; the match to TRBD1 covers 7 bases. The CDR3 consists of 16 residues. Germline CDR1 and CDR2: SGHTA and FQGTGA. V shed 5 bases, J shed 6 bases, and the junction held 13 bases outside the gene matches. DNA for the CDR3: TGTGCCAGCAGCCCCAAGGGCAGGGGGAATCCCAATGAGCAGTTCTTC. Its protein is CASSPKGRGNPNEQFF.

There are many counts of this clonotype. This chain connects TRBV14 to TRBJ1-2; D possibly corresponds to TRBD1 (6 bases). Germline values: CDR1 SGHDN, CDR2 FVKESK. The CDR3 extends over 15 amino acids. V was clipped by 0 bases and J by 4 bases, with 12 bases between them. The CDR3 protein is CASSQDLGGGYGYTF. CDR3 in DNA: TGTGCCAGCAGCCAAGATCTGGGGGGCGGCTATGGCTACACCTTC. The variable domain in full, with the rest retrieved from reference TRBV14 and TRBJ1-2, is EAGVTQFPSHSVIEKGQTVTLRCDPISGHDNLYWYRRVMGKEIKFLLHFVKESKQDESGMPNNRFLAERTGGTYSTLKVQPAELEDSGVYFCASSQDLGGGYGYTFGSGTRLTVV.

This clonotype was observed many times. The rearrangement uses TRBV6-5 and TRBJ1-1, with 9 positions matching TRBD1. This CDR3 spans 12 amino acids. Germline loops: CDR1 MNHEY, CDR2 SVGAGI. Trimming removed 10 bases from V and 3 bases from J; junction bases left unmatched: 3. This CDR3 reads CATGDRDTEAFF. CDR3 DNA sequence: TGTGCCACCGGGGACAGGGACACTGAAGCTTTCTTT.

At least ten counts were recorded for this clonotype. V is TRBV12-3 or TRBV12-4 and J is TRBJ1-1; TRBD1 is a possible D gene (5 bases). CDR3 length: 15 amino acids. Trimming took 5 bases from V and 4 from J, leaving 17 bases between them. CDR3 in amino acids: CASSPGIIGGTEAFF. The CDR3 DNA reads TGTGCCAGCAGTCCGGGGATAATCGGGGGCACTGAAGCTTTCTTT.

This clonotype was seen repeatedly, ten times or more. The rearrangement uses TRBV7-9 and TRBJ2-2, with D uncertain. V was pared by 1 base and J by 6 bases, with 9 bases between. CDR3 length: 14 amino acids. CDR1 is SEHNR, CDR2 FQNEAQ, per germline (reference sequence). The CDR3 DNA reads TGTGCCAGCAGCTTAGAATCGTGGGCCGGGGAGCTGTTTTTT. Translated: CASSLESWAGELFF.

This clonotype was found many times. The gene calls are TRBV5-1 and TRBJ2-7; 9 bases map to TRBD1. This CDR3 has 16 amino acids. In germline, CDR1 is SGHRS, CDR2 YFSETQ. Germline trimming cut 1 base from V and 3 bases from J; bases unmatched to any gene: 8. The CDR3 DNA sequence: TGCGCCAGCAGCTTGTCTCAAACAGGGGGCTACTACGAGCAGTACTTC. As protein: CASSLSQTGGYYEQYF. Variable domain in full (rest from reference TRBV5-1 and TRBJ2-7): KAGVTQTPRYLIKTRGQQVTLSCSPISGHRSVSWYQQTPGQGLQFLFEYFSETQRNKGNFPGRFSGRQFSNSRSEMNVSTLELGDSALYLCASSLSQTGGYYEQYFGPGTRLTVT.

In this sample, this clonotype turned up many times. This sequence joins TRBV25-1 and TRBJ1-5; D perhaps matches TRBD1 (5 bases). The germline V and J ends were trimmed by 3 bases and 7 bases, with 13 bases remaining between them. The length of the CDR3 is 14 residues. CDR1 and CDR2 (germline): MGHDK, SYGVNS. As DNA, the CDR3 is TGTGCCAGCAGTGAGGGGAGGGGAAGGCAGCCCCAGCATTTT. Translating gives CASSEGRGRQPQHF. The whole variable domain, filled in from reference TRBV25-1 and TRBJ1-5, reads EADIYQTPRYLVIGTGKKITLECSQTMGHDKMYWYQQDPGMELHLIHYSYGVNSTEKGDLSSESTVSRIRTEHFPLTLESARPSHTSQYLCASSEGRGRQPQHFGDGTRLSIL.

This chain links TRBV5-1 with TRBJ1-1; perhaps TRBD1 as D (5 bases). This CDR3 region has 14 residues. The germline gives CDR1 SGHRS, CDR2 YFSETQ. Trimming took 3 bases from V and 2 from J, leaving 11 bases between them. CDR3 amino acids: CASSSTTANTEAFF. As DNA, the CDR3 is TGCGCCAGCAGCTCGACGACAGCTAACACTGAAGCTTTCTTT.

V gene TRBV20-1 combines with J gene TRBJ1-2; TRBD1 might be the D (6 bases). Germline V gene sequence: CDR1 DFQATT, CDR2 SNEGSKA (reference sequence). This CDR3 is 10 amino acids long. V was shortened by 6 bases and J by 7 bases, with 9 bases between the two germline ends. CDR3 sequence: CSARTVGYTF. The CDR3 nucleotides read TGCAGTGCGAGGACAGTTGGCTACACCTTC.

Ten or more counts support this clonotype. The CDR3 spells CASSLRTSGGQETQYF. CDR3 coding DNA: TGTGCCAGCAGCCTTCGGACTAGCGGGGGACAAGAGACCCAGTACTTC. The V and J genes are TRBV4-2 and TRBJ2-5; 13 nucleotides agree with TRBD2. The CDR3 has 16 residues. Germline V gives CDR1 LGHNA, CDR2 YNFKEQ. Germline trimming cut 4 bases from V and 2 bases from J; bases unmatched to any gene: 4.

Ten or more counts support this clonotype. V usage is TRBV11-2 and J usage is TRBJ2-7, with TRBD1 as a possible D gene (5 bases). The V end lost 1 base, the J end lost 5 bases, and 15 bases lay between the germline ends. Germline V lookup: CDR1 SGHAT, CDR2 FQNNGV. The CDR3 has 15 amino acids. This CDR3 reads CASSLVGAESNEQYF. CDR3 DNA sequence: TGTGCCAGCAGCTTAGTAGGGGCCGAGTCTAACGAGCAGTACTTC. Drawing the rest from reference TRBV11-2 and TRBJ2-7, the complete variable domain is EAGVAQSPRYKIIEKRQSVAFWCNPISGHATLYWYQQILGQGPKLLIQFQNNGVVDDSQLPKDRFSAERLKGVDSTLKIQPAKLEDSAVYLCASSLVGAESNEQYFGPGTRLTVT.

The chain uses TRBV20-1 and TRBJ2-1; D might be TRBD2 (6 bases). Germline lookup yields CDR1 DFQATT and CDR2 SNEGSKA (reference sequence). Deletions cut 1 base from V and 5 bases from J, with 9 bases between. The CDR3 extends over 13 amino acids. CDR3 region: CSARGSGDNEQFF. The CDR3 coding sequence is TGCAGTGCTAGAGGTTCGGGAGACAATGAGCAGTTCTTC.

There are many counts of this clonotype. This chain joins TRBV7-6 and TRBJ2-3; 8 positions match TRBD2. This CDR3 comprises 17 residues. V lost 1 base and J lost 2; bases outside the gene matches: 8. Germline V gives CDR1 SGHVS, CDR2 FNYEAQ. The chain's CDR3 is CASSLEGLETYTDTQYF. The CDR3 coding sequence is TGTGCCAGCAGCTTAGAGGGACTAGAGACTTACACAGATACGCAGTATTTT.

This clonotype was observed at least ten times. The chain recombines TRBV7-6 with TRBJ2-7; 9 nucleotides agree with TRBD2. V trimming: 1 base; J trimming: 3 bases; junction bases outside the gene matches: 4. Germline assignment: CDR1 SGHVS and CDR2 FNYEAQ. The CDR3 has 15 amino acids. The CDR3, as DNA: TGTGCCAGCAGCTTAGGCGCTAGCGGGAACTACGAGCAGTACTTC. It yields the protein CASSLGASGNYEQYF.

V is TRBV5-1 and J is TRBJ1-5; a weak D match, TRBD1 (5 bases). CDR1 SGHRS and CDR2 YFSETQ come from the germline V gene. Trimming removed 3 bases at V and 9 bases at J, with 16 bases between. This CDR3 has 14 amino acids. CDR3 in amino acids: CASSWDGGEGPQHF. For the CDR3, the DNA is TGCGCCAGCAGCTGGGACGGAGGAGAGGGGCCCCAGCATTTT. The full variable domain, rest sourced from reference TRBV5-1 and TRBJ1-5, is KAGVTQTPRYLIKTRGQQVTLSCSPISGHRSVSWYQQTPGQGLQFLFEYFSETQRNKGNFPGRFSGRQFSNSRSEMNVSTLELGDSALYLCASSWDGGEGPQHFGDGTRLSIL.

The chain has TRBV13 and TRBJ1-2; no clear D. V was clipped by 2 bases and J by 4 bases, with 8 bases between them. The CDR3 length is 13 residues. Germline values: CDR1 PRHDT, CDR2 FYEKMQ (reference sequence). The CDR3 bases are TGTGCCAGCAGCTTAAGGTCTAGCTATGGCTACACCTTC. Translating it yields CASSLRSSYGYTF.

This clonotype appeared many times. The chain uses TRBV19 and TRBJ1-5, with D hard to call. Trimming shortened V by 8 bases and J by 5 bases, and 22 bases separated the two germline ends. From germline, CDR1 is LNHDA and CDR2 SQIVND (reference sequence). The CDR3 runs to 16 residues. This chain's CDR3 is CASRFQAELRDQPQHF. In nucleotides, the CDR3 is TGTGCCAGTCGCTTCCAGGCTGAATTGCGAGATCAGCCCCAGCATTTT.

This clonotype was recorded at least ten times. The rearrangement links TRBV5-4 to TRBJ1-4; D gene ambiguous. This CDR3 comprises 15 residues. Germline loops: CDR1 SGHNT, CDR2 YYREEE (reference sequence). Trimming stripped 4 bases from V and 7 bases from J, with 17 bases between. CDR3 sequence (DNA): TGTGCCAGCAGCCAAGTGGGGTCCTTAGGTGAAAAACTGTTTTTT. Its protein product is CASSQVGSLGEKLFF.

This clonotype was counted at least ten times. The chain links TRBV5-6 to TRBJ2-7, with D perhaps given as TRBD1 or TRBD2 (6 bases each). The V gene's germline CDR1 is SGHDT and CDR2 YYEEEE. The length of the CDR3 is 12 residues. V gave up 1 base and J gave up 6 bases, with 8 bases separating them. This CDR3 is CASSLWGAEQYF. The CDR3 DNA reads as TGTGCCAGCAGCTTGTGGGGGGCCGAGCAGTACTTC.

This clonotype has at least ten counts. DNA for the CDR3: TGCGCCAGCAGCCAAGATTTGCGCCTTACGCAGTATTTT. Protein sequence: CASSQDLRLTQYF. The V and J genes are TRBV4-3 and TRBJ2-3, with D unresolved. Germline CDR1 is LGHNA and CDR2 is YSLEER. The CDR3 length is 13 residues. The V gene lost 0 bases and the J gene lost 8 bases, with 9 bases spanning the gap.